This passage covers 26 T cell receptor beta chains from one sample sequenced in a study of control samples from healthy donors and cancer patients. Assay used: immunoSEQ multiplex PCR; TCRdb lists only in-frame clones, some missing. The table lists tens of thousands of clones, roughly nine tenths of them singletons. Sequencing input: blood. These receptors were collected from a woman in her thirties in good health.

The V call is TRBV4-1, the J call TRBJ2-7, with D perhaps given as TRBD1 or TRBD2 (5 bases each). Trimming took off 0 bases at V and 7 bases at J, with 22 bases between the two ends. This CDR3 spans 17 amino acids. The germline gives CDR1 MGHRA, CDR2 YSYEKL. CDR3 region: CASSQEASPRGVGEQYF. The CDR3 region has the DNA TGCGCCAGCAGCCAAGAAGCGTCGCCTAGAGGGGTCGGGGAGCAGTACTTC.

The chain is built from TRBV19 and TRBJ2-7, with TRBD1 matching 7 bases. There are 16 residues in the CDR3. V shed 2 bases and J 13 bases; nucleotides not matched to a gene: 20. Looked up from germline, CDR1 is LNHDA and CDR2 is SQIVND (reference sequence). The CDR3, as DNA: TGTGCCAGTAGTATATCGGGGACAGCAACGATACGAGCAGTATACTTC. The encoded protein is CASSISGTATIRAVYF.

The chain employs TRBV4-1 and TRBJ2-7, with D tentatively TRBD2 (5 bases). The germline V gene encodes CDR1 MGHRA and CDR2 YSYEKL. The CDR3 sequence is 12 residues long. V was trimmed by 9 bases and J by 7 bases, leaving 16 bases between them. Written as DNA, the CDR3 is TGCGCCAGTCAACGGGCCTCGGGGGAGCAGTACTTC. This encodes CASQRASGEQYF.

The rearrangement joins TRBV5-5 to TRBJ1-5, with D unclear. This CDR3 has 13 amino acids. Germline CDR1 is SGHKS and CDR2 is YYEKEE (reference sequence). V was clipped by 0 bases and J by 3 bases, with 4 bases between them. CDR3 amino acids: CASSLDANQPQHF. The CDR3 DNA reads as TGTGCCAGCAGCTTGGACGCCAATCAGCCCCAGCATTTT.

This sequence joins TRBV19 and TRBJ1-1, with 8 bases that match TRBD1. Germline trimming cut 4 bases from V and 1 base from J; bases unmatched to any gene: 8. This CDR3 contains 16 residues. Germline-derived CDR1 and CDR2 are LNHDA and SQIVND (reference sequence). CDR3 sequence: CASSRDSGGPNTEAFF. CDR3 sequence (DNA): TGTGCCAGTAGTAGAGACTCAGGGGGCCCGAACACTGAAGCTTTCTTT. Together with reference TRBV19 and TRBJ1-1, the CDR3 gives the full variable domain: DGGITQSPKYLFRKEGQNVTLSCEQNLNHDAMYWYRQDPGQGLRLIYYSQIVNDFQKGDIAEGYSVSREKKESFPLTVTSAQKNPTAFYLCASSRDSGGPNTEAFFGQGTRLTVV.

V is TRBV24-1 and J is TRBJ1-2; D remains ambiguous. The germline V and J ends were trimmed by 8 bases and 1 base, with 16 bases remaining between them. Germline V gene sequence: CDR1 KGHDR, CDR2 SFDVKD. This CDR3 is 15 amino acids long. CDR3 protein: CATKTPPLFNYGYTF. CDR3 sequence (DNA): TGTGCCACCAAAACGCCGCCCCTGTTTAACTATGGCTACACCTTC.

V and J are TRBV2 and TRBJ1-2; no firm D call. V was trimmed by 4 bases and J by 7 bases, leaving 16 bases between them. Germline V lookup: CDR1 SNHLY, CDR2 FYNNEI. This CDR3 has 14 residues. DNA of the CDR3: TGTGCCAGCAGTGGCGGCAGAACCCTTTTTGGCTACACCTTC. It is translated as CASSGGRTLFGYTF.

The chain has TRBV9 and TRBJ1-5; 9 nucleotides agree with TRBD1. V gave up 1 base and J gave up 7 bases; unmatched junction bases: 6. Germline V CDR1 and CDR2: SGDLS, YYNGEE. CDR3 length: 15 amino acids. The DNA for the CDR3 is TGTGCCAGCAGCGTATCCGGGACAGGGTTACAGCCCCAGCATTTT. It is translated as CASSVSGTGLQPQHF.

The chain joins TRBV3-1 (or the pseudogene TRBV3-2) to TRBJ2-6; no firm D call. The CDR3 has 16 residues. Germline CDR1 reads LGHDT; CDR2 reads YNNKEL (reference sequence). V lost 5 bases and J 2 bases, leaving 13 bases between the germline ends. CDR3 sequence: CASSYRPLAGANVLTF. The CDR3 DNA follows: TGTGCCAGCAGCTACCGGCCCCTGGCTGGGGCCAACGTCCTGACTTTC.

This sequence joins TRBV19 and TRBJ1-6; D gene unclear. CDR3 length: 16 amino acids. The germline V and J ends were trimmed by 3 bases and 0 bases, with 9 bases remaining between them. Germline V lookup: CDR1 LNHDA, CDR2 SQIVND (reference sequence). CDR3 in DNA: TGTGCCAGTAGTATTGTTTGGAGCTCCTATAATTCACCCCTCCACTTT. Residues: CASSIVWSSYNSPLHF. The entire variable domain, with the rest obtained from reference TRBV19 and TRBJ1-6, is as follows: DGGITQSPKYLFRKEGQNVTLSCEQNLNHDAMYWYRQDPGQGLRLIYYSQIVNDFQKGDIAEGYSVSREKKESFPLTVTSAQKNPTAFYLCASSIVWSSYNSPLHFGNGTRLTVT.

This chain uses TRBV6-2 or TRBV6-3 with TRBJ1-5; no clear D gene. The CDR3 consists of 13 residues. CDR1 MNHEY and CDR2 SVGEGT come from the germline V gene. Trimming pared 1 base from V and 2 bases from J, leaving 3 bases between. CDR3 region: CASSYLGNQPQHF. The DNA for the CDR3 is TGTGCCAGCAGTTACTTGGGCAATCAGCCCCAGCATTTT.

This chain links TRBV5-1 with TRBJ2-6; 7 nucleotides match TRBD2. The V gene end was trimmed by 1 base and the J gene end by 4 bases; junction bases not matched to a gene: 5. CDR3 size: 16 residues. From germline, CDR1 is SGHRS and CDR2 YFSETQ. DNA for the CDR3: TGCGCCAGCAGCTTGAAGGCGGGGGTAGGGGCCAACGTCCTGACTTTC. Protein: CASSLKAGVGANVLTF.

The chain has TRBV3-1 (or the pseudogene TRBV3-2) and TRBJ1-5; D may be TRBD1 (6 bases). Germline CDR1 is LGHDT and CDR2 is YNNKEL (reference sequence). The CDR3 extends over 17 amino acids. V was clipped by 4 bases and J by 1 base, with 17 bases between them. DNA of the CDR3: TGTGCCAGCAGCCCAAGAATCGGGACAAAGAGCAATCAGCCCCAGCATTTT. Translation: CASSPRIGTKSNQPQHF.

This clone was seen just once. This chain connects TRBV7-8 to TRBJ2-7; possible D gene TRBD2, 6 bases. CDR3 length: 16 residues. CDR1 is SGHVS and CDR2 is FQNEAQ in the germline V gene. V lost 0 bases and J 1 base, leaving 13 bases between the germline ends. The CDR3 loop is CASSLAGRTTSYEQYF. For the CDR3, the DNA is TGTGCCAGCAGCTTAGCAGGGAGGACAACGTCCTACGAGCAGTACTTC.

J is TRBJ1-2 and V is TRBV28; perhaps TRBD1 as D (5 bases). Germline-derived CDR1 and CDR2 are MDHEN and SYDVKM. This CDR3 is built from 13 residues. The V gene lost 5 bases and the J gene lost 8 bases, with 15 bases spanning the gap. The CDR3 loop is CASSLLGLLGYTF. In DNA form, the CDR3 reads TGTGCCAGCAGTCTATTGGGGCTTTTAGGCTACACCTTC.

CDR3 sequence (DNA): TGTGCCAGCAGTTCTAGCGGGAGAATAAATGAGCAGTTCTTC. Protein: CASSSSGRINEQFF. The gene calls are TRBV28 and TRBJ2-1; 10 bases match TRBD2. The CDR3 spans 14 residues. Trimming removed 4 bases from V and 7 bases from J; junction bases left unmatched: 4. Germline V gene data show CDR1 as MDHEN and CDR2 as SYDVKM.

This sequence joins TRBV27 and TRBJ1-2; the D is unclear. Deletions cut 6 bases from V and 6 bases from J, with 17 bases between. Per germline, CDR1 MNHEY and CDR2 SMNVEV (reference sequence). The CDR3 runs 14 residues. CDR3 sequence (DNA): TGTGCCAGCAGCCCGAACCGCAACGGGAATGGCTACACCTTC. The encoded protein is CASSPNRNGNGYTF.

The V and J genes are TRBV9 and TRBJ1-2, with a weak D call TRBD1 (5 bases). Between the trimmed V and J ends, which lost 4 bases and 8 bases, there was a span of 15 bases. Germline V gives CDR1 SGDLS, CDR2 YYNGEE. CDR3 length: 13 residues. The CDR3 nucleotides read TGTGCCAGCAGCCCCCGCACAGGCGGGGGCTACACCTTC. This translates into CASSPRTGGGYTF.

The CDR3 loop is CASSLAGYATNEKLFF. The CDR3 nucleotides are TGCGCCAGCAGCTTGGCAGGGTACGCAACTAATGAAAAACTGTTTTTT. This chain links TRBV5-1 with TRBJ1-4, with D maybe TRBD1 (5 bases). Germline V lookup: CDR1 SGHRS, CDR2 YFSETQ. The V gene lost 0 bases and the J gene lost 0 bases, with 9 bases spanning the gap. The CDR3 totals 16 residues. The whole variable domain, filled in from reference TRBV5-1 and TRBJ1-4, reads KAGVTQTPRYLIKTRGQQVTLSCSPISGHRSVSWYQQTPGQGLQFLFEYFSETQRNKGNFPGRFSGRQFSNSRSEMNVSTLELGDSALYLCASSLAGYATNEKLFFGSGTQLSVL.

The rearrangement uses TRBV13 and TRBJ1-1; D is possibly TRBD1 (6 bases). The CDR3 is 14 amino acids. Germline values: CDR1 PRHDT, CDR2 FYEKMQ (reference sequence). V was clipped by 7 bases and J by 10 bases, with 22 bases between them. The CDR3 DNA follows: TGTGCCAGCACCAATGGATCCACACGGGGGCGAGCTTTCTTT. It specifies CASTNGSTRGRAFF.

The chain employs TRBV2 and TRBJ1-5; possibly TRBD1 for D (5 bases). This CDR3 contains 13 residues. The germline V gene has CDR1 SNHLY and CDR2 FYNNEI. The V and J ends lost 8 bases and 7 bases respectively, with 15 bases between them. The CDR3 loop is CASRGTWGQPQHF. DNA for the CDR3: TGTGCCAGCCGGGGGACCTGGGGGCAGCCCCAGCATTTT.

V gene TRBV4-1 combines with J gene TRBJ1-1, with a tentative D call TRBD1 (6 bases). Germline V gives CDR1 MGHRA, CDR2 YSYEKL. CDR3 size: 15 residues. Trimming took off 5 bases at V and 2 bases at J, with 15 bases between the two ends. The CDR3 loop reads CASSARTGLNTEAFF. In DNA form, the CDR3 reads TGCGCCAGCAGCGCACGAACAGGGCTTAACACTGAAGCTTTCTTT.

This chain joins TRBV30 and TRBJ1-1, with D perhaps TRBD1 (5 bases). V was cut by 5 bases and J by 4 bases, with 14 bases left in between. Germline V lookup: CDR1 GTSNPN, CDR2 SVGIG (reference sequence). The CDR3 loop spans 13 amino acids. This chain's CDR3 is CAWQGQGSTEAFF. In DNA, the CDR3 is TGTGCCTGGCAAGGCCAGGGATCCACTGAAGCTTTCTTT. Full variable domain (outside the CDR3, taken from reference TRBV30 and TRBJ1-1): SQTIHQWPATLVQPVGSPLSLECTVEGTSNPNLYWYRQAAGRGLQLLFYSVGIGQISSEVPQNLSASRPQDRQFILSSKKLLLSDSGFYLCAWQGQGSTEAFFGQGTRLTVV.

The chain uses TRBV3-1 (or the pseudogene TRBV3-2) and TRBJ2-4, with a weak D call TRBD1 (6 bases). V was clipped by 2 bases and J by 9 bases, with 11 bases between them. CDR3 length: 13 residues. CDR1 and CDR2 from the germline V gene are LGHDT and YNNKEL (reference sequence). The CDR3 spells CASSQTGPSIQYF. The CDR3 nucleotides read TGTGCCAGCAGCCAAACAGGGCCCAGCATTCAGTACTTC.

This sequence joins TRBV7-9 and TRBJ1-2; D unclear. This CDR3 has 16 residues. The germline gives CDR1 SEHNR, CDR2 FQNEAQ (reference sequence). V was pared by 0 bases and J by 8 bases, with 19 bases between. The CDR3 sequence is CASSLAALDVVVGYTF. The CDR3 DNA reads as TGTGCCAGCAGCTTAGCCGCTCTGGACGTCGTCGTAGGCTACACCTTC.

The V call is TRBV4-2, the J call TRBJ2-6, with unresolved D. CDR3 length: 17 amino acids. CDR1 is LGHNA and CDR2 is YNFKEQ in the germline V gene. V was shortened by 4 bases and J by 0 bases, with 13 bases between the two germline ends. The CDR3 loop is CASSLTMSASGANVLTF. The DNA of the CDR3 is TGTGCCAGCAGCCTAACTATGTCGGCCTCTGGGGCCAACGTCCTGACTTTC.